This T cell receptor (beta chain) is from a study of cytomegalovirus exposure and HLA in healthy donors. Concerning this clone: What it binds is not known.

The CDR3 has 14 amino acids. V dropped 6 bases and J dropped 3; count of bases not matched to a gene: 8. CDR1 and CDR2 (germline): SQVTM, ANQGSEA. Here immunoSEQ multiplex PCR was the method, and the copy in TCRdb shows in-frame clones only, minus some. In the table there are under 80,000 clones, roughly 90% of which are singletons. Study observations and caveats: Among TCR beta chains, those listed as cytomegalovirus-associated numbered over 150. The authors confirmed in vitro that a few CMV-associated chains were specific for CMV antigens.

The donors were members of the validation cohort, which comprised 120 subjects and was separate from the first cohort of 666 subjects. The receptor comes from a woman under 30 in good health and CMV-seronegative. Specimen: PBMCs. The genes are TRBV29-1 and TRBJ2-3, with 8 nucleotides matching TRBD2. The CDR3 DNA reads as TGCAGCGTGGATAGCGGGGATGGGACAGATACGCAGTATTTT. It specifies CSVDSGDGTDTQYF.